Shown below are 13 T cell receptor beta chains from a single sample sequenced in a study of post-analysis software for immune sequencing data (dated by TCRdb to the mid-2010s). Library preparation employed PCR. For sequencing, an Illumina HiSeq 2500 was employed. Unique molecular identifiers were incorporated into TCR beta cDNA libraries to reduce PCR and sequencing biases. Starting from the raw public reads, TCRdb applied fastp trimming at Q25, assembled clones with MiXCR and retained in-frame beta chains. Rows merge per CDR3 protein into single entries with the most common DNA and genes. The sample has some 370,000 distinct CDR3 sequences on record, 30% to 45% of them singletons. The ten largest clones capture roughly 13% of the sample. Broad study findings and their caveats: A handful of TRBV segments, including TRBV5-6, TRBV5-1 and TRBV20-1, were significantly more frequent in patients than controls.

These TCRs are of unknown antigen specificity. Sequenced input: blood. The source is a girl aged 10-17 years with multiple sclerosis.

This clonotype appeared once. The chain carries TRBV6-5 and TRBJ2-4; D gene unclear. In germline, CDR1 is MNHEY, CDR2 SVGAGI. Trimming took off 0 bases at V and 13 bases at J, with 7 bases between the two ends. This CDR3 is 11 amino acids long. The CDR3 DNA reads TGTGCCAGCAGTTACTCGAACCAGCAGTACTTC. Amino acids: CASSYSNQQYF.

The chain couples TRBV7-2 to TRBJ1-4; D perhaps matches TRBD1 (5 bases). The germline gives CDR1 SGHTA, CDR2 FQGNSA. This CDR3 contains 14 residues. V was shortened by 3 bases and J by 4 bases, with 9 bases between the two germline ends. The CDR3 coding sequence is TGTGCCAGCAGCTTGGGGGGTATTAATGAAAAACTGTTTTTT. Translated: CASSLGGINEKLFF.

This CDR3 is CASSQTSRRTGGYEQYF. DNA of the CDR3: TGCGCCAGCAGCCAAACCTCCCGACGGACAGGGGGATACGAGCAGTACTTC. The J gene is TRBJ2-7, the V gene TRBV4-3; 10 nucleotides line up with TRBD1. Per germline, CDR1 LGHNA and CDR2 YSLEER. This CDR3 is built from 17 residues. The V and J ends lost 2 bases and 4 bases, in that order; junction bases with no gene match: 11.

The V gene is TRBV27, the J gene TRBJ1-6, with TRBD1 as a possible D gene (6 bases). The length of the CDR3 is 15 residues. Trimming pared 2 bases from V and 7 bases from J, leaving 12 bases between. In germline, CDR1 is MNHEY, CDR2 SMNVEV (reference sequence). The chain's CDR3 is CASSLLTGENSPLHF. The CDR3 bases are TGTGCCAGCAGTTTACTGACAGGAGAAAATTCACCCCTCCACTTT.

This clonotype occurred a few times. V and J are TRBV6-2 or TRBV6-3 and TRBJ2-3, with TRBD2 matching 11 bases. The CDR3 sequence is 16 residues long. V shed 0 bases and J 3 bases; nucleotides not matched to a gene: 2. Germline V gives CDR1 MNHEY, CDR2 SVGEGT. The CDR3 reads CASSYSPSGGTDTQYF. The DNA of the CDR3 is TGTGCCAGCAGTTACTCGCCTAGCGGGGGGACAGATACGCAGTATTTT.

The chain recombines TRBV7-9 with TRBJ2-7, with D uncertain. The CDR3 is 13 amino acids. CDR1 is SEHNR and CDR2 is FQNEAQ in the germline V gene (reference sequence). The V gene lost 5 bases and the J gene lost 3 bases, with 11 bases spanning the gap. The CDR3 sequence: CASSPDGFYEQYF. Here the CDR3 DNA reads TGTGCCAGCAGCCCAGACGGATTCTACGAGCAGTACTTC.

V gene TRBV5-1 combines with J gene TRBJ2-7; 9 bases fit TRBD1. The J segment lost 12 bases and the V segment lost 4 bases, leaving 11 bases of the junction unmatched. From germline, CDR1 is SGHRS and CDR2 YFSETQ. This CDR3 has 13 amino acids. Written as DNA, the CDR3 is TGCGCCAGCAGCCGGGGACAGGGCCTCCTTAGGTACTTC. Its translation is CASSRGQGLLRYF.

The J gene is TRBJ2-5, the V gene TRBV25-1; D possibly corresponds to TRBD2 (6 bases). CDR1 MGHDK and CDR2 SYGVNS come from the germline V gene. The V gene lost 11 bases and the J gene lost 11 bases, with 30 bases spanning the gap. The CDR3 loop spans 15 amino acids. CDR3: CAAAAGLASTDTQYF. CDR3 bases: TGTGCCGCGGCCGCGGGGCTAGCGAGCACAGATACGCAGTACTTC.

The CDR3 loop reads CASSPRPPLTGTGGTEAFF. As DNA, the CDR3 is TGCGCCAGCAGCCCTCGACCGCCTCTAACCGGGACAGGGGGCACTGAAGCTTTCTTT. This rearrangement joins TRBV5-1 to TRBJ1-1; the match to TRBD1 covers 11 bases. Germline-derived CDR1 and CDR2 are SGHRS and YFSETQ. After removal of 4 bases from V and 4 bases from J, the junction contained 18 bases not matched to a gene. This CDR3 contains 19 residues.

The rearrangement uses TRBV6-5 and TRBJ1-2, with TRBD1 matching over 8 bases. CDR1 is MNHEY, CDR2 SVGAGI, per germline. V was pared by 6 bases and J by 4 bases, with 7 bases of the junction left unmatched. This CDR3 contains 14 residues. DNA for the CDR3: TGTGCCAGCAGGGGGACAGGCTCTCCCTATGGCTACACCTTC. It is translated as CASRGTGSPYGYTF.

This rearrangement joins TRBV12-3 or TRBV12-4 to TRBJ1-2; D remains ambiguous. Trimming took off 6 bases at V and 2 bases at J, with 13 bases between the two ends. This CDR3 is 14 amino acids long. CDR3 sequence: CASSLPQENYGYTF. DNA of the CDR3: TGTGCCAGCAGCCTCCCCCAGGAAAACTATGGCTACACCTTC.

The chain has TRBV20-1 and TRBJ1-1, with no clear D. V shed 2 bases and J shed 1 base, with 11 bases lying between them. CDR3 size: 14 residues. Germline CDR1 and CDR2: DFQATT and SNEGSKA (reference sequence). The CDR3 reads CSARPTQENTEAFF. The CDR3 DNA is TGCAGTGCTAGACCAACTCAAGAGAACACTGAAGCTTTCTTT.

The V and J genes are TRBV11-1 and TRBJ2-7; D unclear. Trimming left V 5 bases short and J 3 bases short, with 17 bases between. In germline, CDR1 is SGHAT, CDR2 FQDESV (reference sequence). This CDR3 spans 15 amino acids. DNA of the CDR3: TGTGCCAGCAGCCCCCGTTATACAGATAACTACGAGCAGTACTTC. Protein product: CASSPRYTDNYEQYF.